Each of the 3 T cell receptor beta chains below was sequenced from the same sample in a study of blood T cell repertoires in COVID-19 (TCRdb year 2020). The library was produced with the immunoSEQ multiplex PCR assay. This immuneACCESS table, as held by TCRdb, lists in-frame sequences with V and J called but not all clones. Of the missing ones, under half trace to an unresolved V gene in checked studies; the others have no known cause. The sample table holds under 250,000 clones, of which approximately 84% were seen once. The ten largest clonotypes hold roughly 1.7% of the sample. The sequenced material came from PBMCs or T cells enriched from blood (not recorded which). The source of these receptors is a man in his forties or fifties who had recovered from COVID-19.

The chain couples TRBV3-1 (or the pseudogene TRBV3-2) to TRBJ2-3, with D maybe TRBD2 (6 bases). Between the trimmed V and J ends, which lost 4 bases and 3 bases, there was a span of 17 bases. Germline loops: CDR1 LGHDT, CDR2 YNNKEL (reference sequence). CDR3 length equals 16 residues. CDR3 nucleotides: TGTGCCAGCAGCCTTAGGACTAACCAGTATACAGATACGCAGTATTTT. Protein: CASSLRTNQYTDTQYF.

V is TRBV7-9 and J is TRBJ2-2; D call uncertain. Trimming took 7 bases from V and 3 from J, leaving 9 bases between them. The CDR3 runs 13 residues. Per the germline V gene, CDR1 is SEHNR and CDR2 is FQNEAQ (reference sequence). CDR3 sequence: CASTRLDTGELFF. CDR3 bases: TGTGCCAGCACACGGTTGGACACCGGGGAGCTGTTTTTT.

The V call is TRBV14, the J call TRBJ1-6, with D perhaps TRBD1 (5 bases). The CDR3 is made up of 18 amino acids. V lost 1 base to trimming and J lost 0 bases, with 13 bases between them. Looked up from germline, CDR1 is SGHDN and CDR2 is FVKESK. The CDR3: CASSQGPRVSSYNSPLHF. In nucleotides, the CDR3 is TGTGCCAGCAGCCAAGGCCCCAGGGTGAGCTCCTATAATTCACCCCTCCACTTT.